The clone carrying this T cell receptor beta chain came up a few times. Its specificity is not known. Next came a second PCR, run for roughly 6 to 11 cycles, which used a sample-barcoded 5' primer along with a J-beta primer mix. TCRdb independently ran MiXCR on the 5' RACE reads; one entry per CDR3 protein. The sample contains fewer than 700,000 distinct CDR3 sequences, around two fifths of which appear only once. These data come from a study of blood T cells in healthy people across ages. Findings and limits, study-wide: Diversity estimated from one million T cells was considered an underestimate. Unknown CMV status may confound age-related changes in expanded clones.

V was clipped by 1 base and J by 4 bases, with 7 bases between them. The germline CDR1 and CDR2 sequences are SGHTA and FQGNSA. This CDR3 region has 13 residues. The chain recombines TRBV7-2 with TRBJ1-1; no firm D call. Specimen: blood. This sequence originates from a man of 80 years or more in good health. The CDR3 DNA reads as TGTGCCAGCAGCTTAGGTTGGGGCACTGAAGCTTTCTTT. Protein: CASSLGWGTEAFF.